Following are 30 T cell receptor beta chains from one sample sequenced in a study of control samples from healthy donors and cancer patients. The assay was immunoSEQ multiplex PCR, and TCRdb's table has in-frame clones only and misses some. The repertoire consists of roughly 100,000 clones, with around 92% occurring once and the leading ten covering roughly 2.5%. Sequencing was done on a sample of blood. These receptor sequences come from a woman under 30 in good health.

This clone was counted between two and nine times. The J gene is TRBJ1-2, the V gene TRBV11-2; 8 bases map to TRBD1. V gave up 7 bases and J gave up 1 base; unmatched junction bases: 2. CDR3 length: 13 residues. CDR1 is SGHAT, CDR2 FQNNGV, per germline. The CDR3 is CASKTGGNYGYTF. The CDR3 region has the DNA TGTGCCAGCAAAACAGGGGGTAACTATGGCTACACCTTC.

This sequence joins TRBV30 and TRBJ2-7, with D hard to call. The CDR3 has 12 amino acids. Germline V gene data show CDR1 as GTSNPN and CDR2 as SVGIG (reference sequence). Deletions cut 3 bases from V and 7 bases from J, with 13 bases between. The CDR3 DNA sequence: TGTGCCTGGAGCCCCGCGGCGTTGGAGCAGTACTTC. Encoded protein: CAWSPAALEQYF.

The CDR3 region is CASSSNRGGCGYTF. The DNA for the CDR3 is TGTGCCAGCAGTTCGAACAGGGGTGGTTGTGGCTACACCTTC. J is TRBJ1-2 and V is TRBV27, with TRBD1 matching 7 bases. J was trimmed by 7 bases and V by 4 bases; bases with no gene match: 9. CDR1 and CDR2 (germline): MNHEY, SMNVEV (reference sequence). There are 14 residues in the CDR3.

The chain has TRBV5-1 and TRBJ2-7, with D maybe TRBD2 (6 bases). The germline CDR1 and CDR2 sequences are SGHRS and YFSETQ. Between the trimmed V and J ends, which lost 0 bases and 3 bases, there was a span of 13 bases. This CDR3 contains 15 residues. DNA of the CDR3: TGCGCCAGCAGCTTGGTGGCTAGCGATGGCTACGAGCAGTACTTC. Its protein product is CASSLVASDGYEQYF.

The J gene is TRBJ2-1, the V gene TRBV9; a weak D match, TRBD1 (5 bases). V was trimmed by 3 bases and J by 6 bases, leaving 13 bases between them. CDR3 length: 14 residues. Germline V gives CDR1 SGDLS, CDR2 YYNGEE. The CDR3, as DNA: TGTGCCAGCAGCGAGATTACAGGTAGCAATGAGCAGTTCTTC. This translates into CASSEITGSNEQFF.

This rearrangement joins TRBV10-1 to TRBJ2-2; 8 bases match TRBD2. This CDR3 is built from 15 residues. The V gene's germline CDR1 is WNHNN and CDR2 SYGVQD (reference sequence). J lost 1 base, V lost 2 bases, and 0 bases had no gene match. The CDR3 DNA is TGCGCCAGCAGTGAGACTAGCGGGAACACCGGGGAGCTGTTTTTT. Translation: CASSETSGNTGELFF.

The chain is built from TRBV3-1 (or the pseudogene TRBV3-2) and TRBJ2-1; no firm D call. The V and J ends lost 0 bases and 0 bases respectively, with 6 bases between them. This CDR3 is built from 15 residues. Germline assignment: CDR1 LGHDT and CDR2 YNNKEL (reference sequence). CDR3 nucleotide sequence: TGTGCCAGCAGCCAAGATGGGTACTCCTACAATGAGCAGTTCTTC. It specifies CASSQDGYSYNEQFF.

The genes are TRBV9 and TRBJ2-1; D remains unclear. The CDR3 contains 16 residues. Germline V gene lookup returns CDR1 SGDLS and CDR2 YYNGEE. The V and J ends lost 3 bases and 2 bases respectively, with 15 bases between them. This CDR3 reads CASSAKSHKPYNEQFF. The DNA of the CDR3 is TGTGCCAGCAGCGCGAAAAGCCACAAACCCTACAATGAGCAGTTCTTC.

The chain carries TRBV9 and TRBJ1-1, with TRBD1 as a possible D gene (5 bases). This CDR3 has 16 residues. Trimming stripped 0 bases from V and 5 bases from J, with 17 bases between. Germline V gene lookup returns CDR1 SGDLS and CDR2 YYNGEE. The CDR3 nucleotides are TGTGCCAGCAGCGTAGTTCCAGGACGGGGGAGGACTGAAGCTTTCTTT. This encodes CASSVVPGRGRTEAFF.

The chain combines TRBV6-2 or TRBV6-3 with TRBJ2-7, with TRBD2 as a possible D gene (6 bases). The CDR3 has 13 amino acids. The V gene lost 5 bases and the J gene lost 4 bases, with 12 bases spanning the gap. The germline V gene encodes CDR1 MNHEY and CDR2 SVGEGT. In DNA, the CDR3 is TGTGCCAGCAGTACGACTAGGATTTACGAGCAGTACTTC. Encoded protein: CASSTTRIYEQYF.

This sequence joins TRBV5-1 and TRBJ2-5, with D perhaps assigned TRBD1 or TRBD2 (5 bases each). V lost 0 bases to trimming and J lost 2 bases, with 14 bases between them. Germline CDR1 is SGHRS and CDR2 is YFSETQ. This CDR3 is 16 amino acids long. The CDR3 spells CASSLGGTHTQETQYF. Here the CDR3 DNA reads TGCGCCAGCAGCTTGGGAGGGACCCATACTCAAGAGACCCAGTACTTC. Based on the CDR3 plus reference TRBV5-1 and TRBJ2-5, the full variable domain is KAGVTQTPRYLIKTRGQQVTLSCSPISGHRSVSWYQQTPGQGLQFLFEYFSETQRNKGNFPGRFSGRQFSNSRSEMNVSTLELGDSALYLCASSLGGTHTQETQYFGPGTRLLVL.

The chain links TRBV9 to TRBJ2-1; D uncertain. Germline CDR1 reads SGDLS; CDR2 reads YYNGEE. V was trimmed by 6 bases and J by 8 bases, leaving 21 bases between them. The CDR3 is 15 amino acids. The CDR3 bases are TGTGCCAGCACTAGGACCTCTTCGACGGAGTATGAGCAGTTCTTC. Translation: CASTRTSSTEYEQFF.

The rearrangement uses TRBV30 and TRBJ1-1; TRBD1 aligns across 10 bases. The CDR3 totals 14 residues. Germline-derived CDR1 and CDR2 are GTSNPN and SVGIG (reference sequence). V lost 7 bases to trimming and J lost 4 bases; unmatched junction nucleotides: 9. The CDR3 here is CAFRQGAVGTEAFF. The CDR3 nucleotides read TGTGCCTTTAGACAGGGGGCAGTGGGCACTGAAGCTTTCTTT.

This chain links TRBV24-1 with TRBJ2-5; the match to TRBD1 covers 8 bases. The CDR3 consists of 17 residues. CDR1 KGHDR and CDR2 SFDVKD come from the germline V gene. Trimming at V came to 4 bases and at J to 3 bases, leaving 12 bases not matched to a gene. CDR3 residues: CATSDTTSTGAKETQYF. The CDR3 DNA reads TGTGCCACCAGTGACACCACCTCGACAGGGGCGAAAGAGACCCAGTACTTC.

CDR3 DNA sequence: TGTGCCACCAGCAGAGATGGCGGGGCTAGCTCCTATAATTCACCCCTCCACTTT. Protein: CATSRDGGASSYNSPLHF. This chain connects TRBV15 to TRBJ1-6; a weak D match, TRBD1 (5 bases). Germline CDR1 reads LNHNV; CDR2 reads YYDKDF (reference sequence). CDR3 length: 18 amino acids. Trimming took 0 bases from V and 0 from J, leaving 12 bases between them.

The chain uses TRBV18 and TRBJ1-3; no firm D call. The CDR3 is 15 amino acids. V lost 3 bases and J 0 bases, leaving 9 bases between the germline ends. The germline CDR1 and CDR2 sequences are KGHSH and LQKENI. The CDR3 DNA reads as TGTGCCAGCTCACCTACCAGCGGCTCTGGAAACACCATATATTTT. Protein product: CASSPTSGSGNTIYF.

The CDR3, as DNA: TGTGCCAGCAGCTGGGCCAGGCTAGGTCGCGAGCAGTACTTC. Amino acids: CASSWARLGREQYF. The chain uses TRBV7-8 and TRBJ2-7; D is unresolved. Germline values: CDR1 SGHVS, CDR2 FQNEAQ. The CDR3 sequence is 14 residues long. Deletions cut 4 bases from V and 6 bases from J, with 16 bases between. The variable domain in full, completed from reference TRBV7-8 and TRBJ2-7, reads GAGVSQSPRYKVAKRGQDVALRCDPISGHVSLFWYQQALGQGPEFLTYFQNEAQLDKSGLPSDRFFAERPEGSVSTLKIQRTQQEDSAVYLCASSWARLGREQYFGPGTRLTVT.

The rearrangement links TRBV6-5 to TRBJ1-4; D remains ambiguous. Trimming left V 0 bases short and J 8 bases short, with 13 bases between. CDR1 is MNHEY and CDR2 is SVGAGI in the germline V gene. The CDR3 extends over 15 amino acids. The chain's CDR3 is CASSYSKGLTEKLFF. The CDR3 DNA reads as TGTGCCAGCAGTTACTCGAAAGGGTTGACAGAAAAACTGTTTTTT.

In DNA, the CDR3 is TGTGCCAGCAGACTTCTTCTAGCGGGAATTAGCGAGCAGTACTTC. Translation: CASRLLLAGISEQYF. The rearrangement joins TRBV7-2 to TRBJ2-7, with 9 bases aligning to TRBD2. V shed 6 bases, J shed 6 bases, and the junction held 12 bases outside the gene matches. This CDR3 comprises 15 residues. Per the germline V gene, CDR1 is SGHTA and CDR2 is FQGNSA.

This clone is a singleton in its sample. The rearrangement links TRBV28 to TRBJ1-2, with D perhaps TRBD1 (5 bases). V was clipped by 8 bases and J by 4 bases, with 14 bases between them. The length of the CDR3 is 13 residues. Germline lookup yields CDR1 MDHEN and CDR2 SYDVKM. CDR3 residues: CASLPQGIYGYTF. As DNA, the CDR3 is TGTGCCAGCCTCCCTCAGGGAATCTATGGCTACACCTTC.

The gene calls are TRBV30 and TRBJ1-1; a weak D match, TRBD1 (5 bases). Germline CDR1 is GTSNPN and CDR2 is SVGIG (reference sequence). Deletions cut 3 bases from V and 8 bases from J, with 13 bases between. This CDR3 contains 12 residues. As DNA, the CDR3 is TGTGCCTGGAGCGCAGGGTGGGTAGAAGCTTTCTTT. The encoded protein is CAWSAGWVEAFF.

This rearrangement joins TRBV7-2 to TRBJ1-2; 7 nucleotides align to TRBD1. The CDR3 has 15 amino acids. Germline CDR1 SGHTA, CDR2 FQGNSA. The trim removed 4 bases at V and 1 base at J, leaving 6 bases unmatched. CDR3 sequence (DNA): TGTGCCAGCAGCTCCATACAGGGGTATAACTATGGCTACACCTTC. This codes for CASSSIQGYNYGYTF.

In DNA, the CDR3 is TGTGCCAGCAGTTTCGGTGCTAACTATGGCTACACCTTC. Its translation is CASSFGANYGYTF. This sequence joins TRBV27 and TRBJ1-2; D remains unclear. V dropped 3 bases and J dropped 0 bases, with 5 bases sitting between them. The CDR3 runs to 13 residues. Germline assignment: CDR1 MNHEY and CDR2 SMNVEV (reference sequence).

The chain's CDR3 is CASQSGGRSYNEQFF. The CDR3 DNA reads as TGTGCCAGCCAGTCAGGCGGACGCTCCTACAATGAGCAGTTCTTC. The chain joins TRBV5-6 to TRBJ2-1; D call uncertain. Germline V gene sequence: CDR1 SGHDT, CDR2 YYEEEE. Trimming took off 7 bases at V and 0 bases at J, with 14 bases between the two ends. The CDR3 is made up of 15 amino acids. Full variable domain (rest looked up from reference TRBV5-6 and TRBJ2-1): DAGVTQSPTHLIKTRGQQVTLRCSPKSGHDTVSWYQQALGQGPQFIFQYYEEEERQRGNFPDRFSGHQFPNYSSELNVNALLLGDSALYLCASQSGGRSYNEQFFGPGTRLTVL.

The chain is built from TRBV3-1 (or the pseudogene TRBV3-2) and TRBJ2-1, with TRBD2 identical over 13 bases. Germline assignment: CDR1 LGHDT and CDR2 YNNKEL (reference sequence). The CDR3 length is 20 residues. V was pared by 0 bases and J by 7 bases, with 15 bases of the junction left unmatched. CDR3 protein: CASSQEKGTSGRAGGNEQFF. CDR3 coding DNA: TGTGCCAGCAGCCAAGAAAAGGGTACTAGCGGGAGGGCCGGGGGGAATGAGCAGTTCTTC.

V is TRBV5-1 and J is TRBJ2-1; weak D call: TRBD2 (6 bases). Trimming removed 4 bases at V and 2 bases at J, with 10 bases between. Germline CDR1 reads SGHRS; CDR2 reads YFSETQ. This CDR3 comprises 14 residues. The CDR3 DNA sequence: TGCGCCAGCAGCATTAGCGGACCCTACAATGAGCAGTTCTTC. Translating it yields CASSISGPYNEQFF.

The CDR3 DNA reads as TGTGCCAGCAGTTATATCGGGACAGGGCACCCGGCCGCTGAAGCTTTCTTT. It specifies CASSYIGTGHPAAEAFF. The J gene is TRBJ1-1, the V gene TRBV6-2 or TRBV6-3, with 9 nucleotides matching TRBD1. The CDR3 is 17 residues long. CDR1 MNHEY and CDR2 SVGEGT come from the germline V gene. With 3 bases clipped from V and 6 bases from J, the junction kept 14 bases outside the gene matches.

The chain has TRBV6-2 or TRBV6-3 and TRBJ2-3; 8 bases line up with TRBD2. The trim removed 4 bases at V and 13 bases at J, leaving 10 bases unmatched. The CDR3 runs 13 residues. Germline V lookup: CDR1 MNHEY, CDR2 SVGEGT. CDR3 sequence (DNA): TGTGCCAGCAGTTTGGGTTGGCGGGAGGAGAAGTATTTT. As protein: CASSLGWREEKYF.

This chain uses TRBV11-2 with TRBJ1-5; D call uncertain. Trimming took 1 base from V and 4 from J, leaving 5 bases between them. The CDR3 sequence is 13 residues long. Germline CDR1 and CDR2: SGHAT and FQNNGV. CDR3 coding DNA: TGTGCCAGCAGCTTAGGCCGGAATCAGCCCCAGCATTTT. It specifies CASSLGRNQPQHF.

The V gene is TRBV3-1 (or the pseudogene TRBV3-2), the J gene TRBJ2-3; 10 nucleotides line up with TRBD1. CDR1 and CDR2 from the germline V gene are LGHDT and YNNKEL (reference sequence). CDR3 length equals 16 residues. After removal of 0 bases from V and 4 bases from J, the junction contained 4 bases not matched to a gene. The CDR3 protein is CASSQEDRGRSDTQYF. The CDR3 DNA follows: TGTGCCAGCAGCCAAGAGGACAGGGGGAGGTCAGATACGCAGTATTTT.